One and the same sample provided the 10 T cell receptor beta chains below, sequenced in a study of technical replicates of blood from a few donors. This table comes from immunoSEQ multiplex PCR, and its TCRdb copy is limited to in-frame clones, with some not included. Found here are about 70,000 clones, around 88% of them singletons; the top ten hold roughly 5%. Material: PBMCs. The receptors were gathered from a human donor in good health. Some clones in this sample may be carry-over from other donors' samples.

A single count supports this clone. The CDR3: CASSLSVSTDTQYF. DNA for the CDR3: TGTGCCAGCAGTTTGAGCGTTAGCACAGATACGCAGTATTTT. This chain joins TRBV27 and TRBJ2-3; no reliable D call. Germline loops: CDR1 MNHEY, CDR2 SMNVEV (reference sequence). This CDR3 region has 14 residues. V was shortened by 3 bases and J by 0 bases, with 7 bases between the two germline ends.

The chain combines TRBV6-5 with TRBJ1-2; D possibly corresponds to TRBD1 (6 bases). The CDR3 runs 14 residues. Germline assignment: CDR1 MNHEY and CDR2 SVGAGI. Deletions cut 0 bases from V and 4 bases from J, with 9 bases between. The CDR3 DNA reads TGTGCCAGCAGTTACTCACAGGGTTTCTATGGCTACACCTTC. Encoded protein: CASSYSQGFYGYTF.

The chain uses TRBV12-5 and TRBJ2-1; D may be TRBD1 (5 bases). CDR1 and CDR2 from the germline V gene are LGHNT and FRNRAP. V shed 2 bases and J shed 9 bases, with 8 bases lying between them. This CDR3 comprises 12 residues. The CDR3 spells CASGLSQGEQFF. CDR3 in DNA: TGTGCTAGTGGTTTGAGTCAGGGTGAGCAGTTCTTC.

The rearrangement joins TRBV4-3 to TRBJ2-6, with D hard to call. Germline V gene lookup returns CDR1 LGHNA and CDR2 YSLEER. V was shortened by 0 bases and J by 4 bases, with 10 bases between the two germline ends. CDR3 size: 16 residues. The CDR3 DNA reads TGCGCCAGCAGCCAAGATTTGGCAACCGGGGCCAACGTCCTGACTTTC. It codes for CASSQDLATGANVLTF.

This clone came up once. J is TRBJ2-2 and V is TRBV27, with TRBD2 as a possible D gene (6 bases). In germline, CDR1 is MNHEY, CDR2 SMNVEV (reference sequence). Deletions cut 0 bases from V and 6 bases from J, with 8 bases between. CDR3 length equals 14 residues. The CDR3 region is CASSLSGGAGELFF. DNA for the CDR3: TGTGCCAGCAGTTTATCGGGAGGCGCCGGGGAGCTGTTTTTT.

Here the CDR3 reads CASPTPGTQFF. In DNA, the CDR3 is TGTGCCAGCCCTACACCGGGAACGCAGTTCTTC. The V call is TRBV21-1, the J call TRBJ2-1; TRBD2 is the table's D call and was not checked against the DNA. TRBV21-1 is a pseudogene locus. CDR3 length equals 11 residues.

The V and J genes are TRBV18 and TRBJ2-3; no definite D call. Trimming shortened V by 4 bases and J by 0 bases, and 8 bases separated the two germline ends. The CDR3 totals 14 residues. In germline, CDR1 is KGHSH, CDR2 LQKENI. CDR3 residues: CASSLGPSTDTQYF. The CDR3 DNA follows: TGTGCCAGCTCACTGGGCCCTAGCACAGATACGCAGTATTTT.

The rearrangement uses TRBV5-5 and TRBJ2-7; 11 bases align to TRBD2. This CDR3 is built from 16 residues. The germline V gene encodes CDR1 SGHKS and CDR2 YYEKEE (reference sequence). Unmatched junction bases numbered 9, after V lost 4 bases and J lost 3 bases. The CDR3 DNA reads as TGTGCCAGCAGCATTTCCGGGACTAGCGGAGTCTACGAGCAGTACTTC. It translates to CASSISGTSGVYEQYF.

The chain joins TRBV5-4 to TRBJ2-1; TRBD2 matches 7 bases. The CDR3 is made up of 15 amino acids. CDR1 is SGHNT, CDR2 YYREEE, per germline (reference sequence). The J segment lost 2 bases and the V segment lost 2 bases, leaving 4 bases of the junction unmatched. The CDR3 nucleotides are TGTGCCAGCAGCTTTTCAGCGGGAACCTACAATGAGCAGTTCTTC. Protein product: CASSFSAGTYNEQFF.

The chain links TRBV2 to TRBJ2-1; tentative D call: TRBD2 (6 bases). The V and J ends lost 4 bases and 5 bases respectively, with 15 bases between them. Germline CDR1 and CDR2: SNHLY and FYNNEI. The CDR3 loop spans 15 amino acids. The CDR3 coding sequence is TGTGCCAGCAGTGGCTTGGGGGAGGCCCACAATGAGCAGTTCTTC. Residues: CASSGLGEAHNEQFF.